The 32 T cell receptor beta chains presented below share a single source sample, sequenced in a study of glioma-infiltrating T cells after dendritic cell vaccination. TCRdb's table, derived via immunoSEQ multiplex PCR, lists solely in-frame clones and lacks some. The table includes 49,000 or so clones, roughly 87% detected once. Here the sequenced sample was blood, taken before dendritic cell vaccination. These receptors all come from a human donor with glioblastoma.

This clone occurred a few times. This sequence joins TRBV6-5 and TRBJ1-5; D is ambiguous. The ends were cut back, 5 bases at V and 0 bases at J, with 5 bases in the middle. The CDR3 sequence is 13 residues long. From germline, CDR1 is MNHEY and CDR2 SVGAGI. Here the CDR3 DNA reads TGTGCCAGCAGTCCTAATAGCAATCAGCCCCAGCATTTT. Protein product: CASSPNSNQPQHF.

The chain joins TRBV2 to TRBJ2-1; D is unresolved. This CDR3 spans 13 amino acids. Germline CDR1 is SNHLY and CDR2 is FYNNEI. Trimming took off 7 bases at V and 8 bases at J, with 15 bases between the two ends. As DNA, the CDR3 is TGTGCCAGCACCAACCTCCTAGTTTATGAGCAGTTCTTC. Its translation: CASTNLLVYEQFF.

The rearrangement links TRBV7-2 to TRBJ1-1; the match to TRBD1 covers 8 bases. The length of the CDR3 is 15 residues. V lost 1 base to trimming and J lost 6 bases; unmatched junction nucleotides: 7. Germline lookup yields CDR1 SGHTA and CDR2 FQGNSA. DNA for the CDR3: TGTGCCAGCAGCTTAGTGGACGGGACAGGCTCTGAAGCTTTCTTT. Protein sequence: CASSLVDGTGSEAFF. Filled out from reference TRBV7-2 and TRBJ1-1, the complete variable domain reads GAGVSQSPSNKVTEKGKDVELRCDPISGHTALYWYRQSLGQGLEFLIYFQGNSAPDKSGLPSDRFSAERTGGSVSTLTIQRTQQEDSAVYLCASSLVDGTGSEAFFGQGTRLTVV.

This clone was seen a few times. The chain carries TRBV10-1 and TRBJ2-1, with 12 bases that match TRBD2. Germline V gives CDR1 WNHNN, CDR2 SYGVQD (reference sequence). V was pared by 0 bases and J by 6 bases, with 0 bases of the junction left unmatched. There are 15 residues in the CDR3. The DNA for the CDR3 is TGCGCCAGCAGTGAGTCGACTAGCGGGGGCAATGAGCAGTTCTTC. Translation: CASSESTSGGNEQFF.

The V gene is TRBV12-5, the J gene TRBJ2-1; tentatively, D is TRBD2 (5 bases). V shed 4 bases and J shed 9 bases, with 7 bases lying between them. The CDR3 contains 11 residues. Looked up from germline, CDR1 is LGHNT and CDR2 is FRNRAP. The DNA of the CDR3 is TGTGCTAGTGGTTCAAGCGGTGAGCAGTTCTTC. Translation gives CASGSSGEQFF.

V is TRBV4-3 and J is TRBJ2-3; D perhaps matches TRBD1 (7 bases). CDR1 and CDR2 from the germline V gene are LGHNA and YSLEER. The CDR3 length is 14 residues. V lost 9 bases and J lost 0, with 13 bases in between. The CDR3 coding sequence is TGCGCCAGTTCAGGGGGGCTTAGCACAGATACGCAGTATTTT. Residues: CASSGGLSTDTQYF.

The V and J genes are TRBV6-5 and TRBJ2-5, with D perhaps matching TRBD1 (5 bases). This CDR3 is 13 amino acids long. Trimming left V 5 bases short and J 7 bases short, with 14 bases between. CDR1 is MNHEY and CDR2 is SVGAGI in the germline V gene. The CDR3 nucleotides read TGTGCCAGCAGTGCTGACAGCGTCGGGACCCAGTACTTC. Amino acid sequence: CASSADSVGTQYF.

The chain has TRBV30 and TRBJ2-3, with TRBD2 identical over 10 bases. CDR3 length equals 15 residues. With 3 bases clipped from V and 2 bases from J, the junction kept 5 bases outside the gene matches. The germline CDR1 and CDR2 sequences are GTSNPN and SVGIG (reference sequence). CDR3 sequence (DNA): TGTGCCTGGAGCCGGACTAGCGGTTACACAGATACGCAGTATTTT. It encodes CAWSRTSGYTDTQYF.

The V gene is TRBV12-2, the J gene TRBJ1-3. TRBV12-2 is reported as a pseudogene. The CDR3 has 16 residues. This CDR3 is CASRLAGLPSGNTIYF. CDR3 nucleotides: TGTGCAAGTCGCTTAGCGGGACTGCCCTCTGGAAACACCATATATTTT.

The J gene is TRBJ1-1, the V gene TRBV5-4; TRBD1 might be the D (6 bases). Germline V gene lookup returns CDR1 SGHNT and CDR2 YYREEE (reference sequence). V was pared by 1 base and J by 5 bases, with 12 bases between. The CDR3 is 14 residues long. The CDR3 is CASSLSRGPTEAFF. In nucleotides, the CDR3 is TGTGCCAGCAGCTTGTCGCGGGGGCCGACTGAAGCTTTCTTT. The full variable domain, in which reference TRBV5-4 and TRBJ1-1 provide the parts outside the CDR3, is ETGVTQSPTHLIKTRGQQVTLRCSSQSGHNTVSWYQQALGQGPQFIFQYYREEENGRGNFPPRFSGLQFPNYSSELNVNALELDDSALYLCASSLSRGPTEAFFGQGTRLTVV.

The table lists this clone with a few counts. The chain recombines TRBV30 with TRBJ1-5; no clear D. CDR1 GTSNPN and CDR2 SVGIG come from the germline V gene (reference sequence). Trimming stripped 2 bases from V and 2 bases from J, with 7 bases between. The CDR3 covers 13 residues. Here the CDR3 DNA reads TGTGCCTGGAGTTTTCCAGGCAATCAGCCCCAGCATTTT. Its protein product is CAWSFPGNQPQHF.

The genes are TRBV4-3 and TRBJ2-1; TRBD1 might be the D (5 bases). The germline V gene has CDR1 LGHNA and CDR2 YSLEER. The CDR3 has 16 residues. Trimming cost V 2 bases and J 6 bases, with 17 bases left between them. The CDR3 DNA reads TGCGCCAGCAGCCAATATAGTTGGGGCCCAGGCAATGAGCAGTTCTTC. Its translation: CASSQYSWGPGNEQFF.

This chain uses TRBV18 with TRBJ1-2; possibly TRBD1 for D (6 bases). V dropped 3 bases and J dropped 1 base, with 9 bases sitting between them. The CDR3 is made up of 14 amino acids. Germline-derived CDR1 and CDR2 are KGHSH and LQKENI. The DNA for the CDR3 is TGTGCCAGCTCACCGGTCAGGGGTAACTATGGCTACACCTTC. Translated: CASSPVRGNYGYTF. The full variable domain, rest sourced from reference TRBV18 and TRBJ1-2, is NAGVMQNPRHLVRRRGQEARLRCSPMKGHSHVYWYRQLPEEGLKFMVYLQKENIIDESGMPKERFSAEFPKEGPSILRIQQVVRGDSAAYFCASSPVRGNYGYTFGSGTRLTVV.

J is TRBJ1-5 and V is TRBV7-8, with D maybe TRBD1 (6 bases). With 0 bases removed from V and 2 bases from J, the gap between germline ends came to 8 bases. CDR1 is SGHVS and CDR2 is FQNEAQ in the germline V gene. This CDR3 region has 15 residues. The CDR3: CASSLARQGNQPQHF. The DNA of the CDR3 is TGTGCCAGCAGCTTAGCGAGACAGGGCAATCAGCCCCAGCATTTT.

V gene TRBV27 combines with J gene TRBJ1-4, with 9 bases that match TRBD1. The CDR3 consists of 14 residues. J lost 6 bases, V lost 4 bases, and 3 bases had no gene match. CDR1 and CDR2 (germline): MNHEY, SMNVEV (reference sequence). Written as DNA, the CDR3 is TGTGCCAGCAGTTCTGGACAGGGGTATGAAAAACTGTTTTTT. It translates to CASSSGQGYEKLFF.

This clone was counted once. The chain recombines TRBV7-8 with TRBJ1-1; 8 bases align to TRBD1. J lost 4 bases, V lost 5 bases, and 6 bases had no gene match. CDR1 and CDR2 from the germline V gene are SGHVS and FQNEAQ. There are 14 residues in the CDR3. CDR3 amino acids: CASSAGTGGTEAFF. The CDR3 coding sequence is TGTGCCAGCAGCGCCGGTACAGGGGGCACTGAAGCTTTCTTT.

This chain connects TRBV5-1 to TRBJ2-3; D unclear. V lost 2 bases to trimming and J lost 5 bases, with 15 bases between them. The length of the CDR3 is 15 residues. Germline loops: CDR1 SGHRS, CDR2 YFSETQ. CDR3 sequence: CASSFSDPSGDTQYF. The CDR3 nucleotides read TGCGCCAGCAGCTTTTCCGACCCTTCAGGAGATACGCAGTATTTT.

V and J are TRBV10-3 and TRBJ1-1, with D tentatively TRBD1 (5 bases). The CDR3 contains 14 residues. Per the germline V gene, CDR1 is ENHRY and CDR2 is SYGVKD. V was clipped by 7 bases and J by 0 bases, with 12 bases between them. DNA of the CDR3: TGTGCCATCAAGAAAGACAGCATGAACACTGAAGCTTTCTTT. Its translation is CAIKKDSMNTEAFF.

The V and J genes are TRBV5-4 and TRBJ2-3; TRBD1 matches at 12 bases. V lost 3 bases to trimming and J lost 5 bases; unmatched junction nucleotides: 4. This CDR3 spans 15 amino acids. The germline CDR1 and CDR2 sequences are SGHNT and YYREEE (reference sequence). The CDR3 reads CASSSGQGAEDTQYF. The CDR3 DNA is TGTGCCAGCAGCTCGGGACAGGGGGCGGAAGATACGCAGTATTTT.

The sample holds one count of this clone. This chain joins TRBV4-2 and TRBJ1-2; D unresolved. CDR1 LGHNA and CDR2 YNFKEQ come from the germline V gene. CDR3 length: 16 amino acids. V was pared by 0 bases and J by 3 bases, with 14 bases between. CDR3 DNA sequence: TGTGCCAGCAGCCAAGATCTCGGAGGCGGGGACTATGGCTACACCTTC. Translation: CASSQDLGGGDYGYTF.

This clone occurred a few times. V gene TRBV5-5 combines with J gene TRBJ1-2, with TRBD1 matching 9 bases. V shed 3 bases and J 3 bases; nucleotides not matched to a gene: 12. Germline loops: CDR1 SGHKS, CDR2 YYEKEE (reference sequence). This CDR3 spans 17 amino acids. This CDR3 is CASSSRGQGSNDYGYTF. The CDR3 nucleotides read TGTGCCAGCAGCTCCCGGGGACAGGGATCAAACGACTATGGCTACACCTTC.

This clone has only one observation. Here the CDR3 DNA reads TGTGCCTGGAGTAAGGGGTTTGAACAGCCCCAGCATTTT. This gives the protein CAWSKGFEQPQHF. V gene TRBV30 combines with J gene TRBJ1-5, with TRBD1 as a possible D gene (5 bases). From germline, CDR1 is GTSNPN and CDR2 SVGIG (reference sequence). The CDR3 covers 13 residues. V lost 2 bases and J lost 7, with 12 bases in between.

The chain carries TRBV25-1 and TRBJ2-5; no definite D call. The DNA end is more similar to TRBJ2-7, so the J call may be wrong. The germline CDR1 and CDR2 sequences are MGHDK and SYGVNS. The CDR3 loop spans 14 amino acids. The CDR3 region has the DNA TGTGCCAGCAGTGAATTTAAGGAGCCCTACGAGCAGTACTTC. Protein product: CASSEFKEPYEQYF.

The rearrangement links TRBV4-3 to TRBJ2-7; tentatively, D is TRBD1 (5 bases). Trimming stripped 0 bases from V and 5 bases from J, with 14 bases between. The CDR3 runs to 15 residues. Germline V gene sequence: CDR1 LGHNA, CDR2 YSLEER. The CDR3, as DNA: TGCGCCAGCAGCCAAGATGGTAACAGGCTCAACGAGCAGTACTTC. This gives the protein CASSQDGNRLNEQYF.

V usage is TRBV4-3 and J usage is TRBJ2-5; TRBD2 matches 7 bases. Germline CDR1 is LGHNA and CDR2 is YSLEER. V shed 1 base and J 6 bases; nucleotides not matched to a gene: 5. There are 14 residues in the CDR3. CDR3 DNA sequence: TGCGCCAGCAGCCAAGGGACTAGTTCCCAGACCCAGTACTTC. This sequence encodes CASSQGTSSQTQYF.

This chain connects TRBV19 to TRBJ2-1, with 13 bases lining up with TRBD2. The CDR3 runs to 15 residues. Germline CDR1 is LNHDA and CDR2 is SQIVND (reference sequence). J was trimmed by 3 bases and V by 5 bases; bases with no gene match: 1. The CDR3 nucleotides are TGTGCCAGTAGTCGGACTAGCGGGAGCTACAATGAGCAGTTCTTC. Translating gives CASSRTSGSYNEQFF.

CDR3 in amino acids: CAISGGLAFVDEQFF. CDR3 in DNA: TGTGCCATCAGTGGGGGACTAGCGTTTGTCGATGAGCAGTTCTTC. The V call is TRBV10-3, the J call TRBJ2-1, with TRBD2 matching 10 bases. The CDR3 is 15 amino acids. Trimming took 4 bases from V and 8 from J; bases not matched to a gene: 8. The germline V gene encodes CDR1 ENHRY and CDR2 SYGVKD.

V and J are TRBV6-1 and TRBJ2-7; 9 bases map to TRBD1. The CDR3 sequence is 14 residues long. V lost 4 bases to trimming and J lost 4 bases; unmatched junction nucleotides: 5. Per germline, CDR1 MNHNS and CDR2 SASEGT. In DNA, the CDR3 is TGTGCCAGCAGTGTAGGAGACAGGGGGTACGAGCAGTACTTC. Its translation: CASSVGDRGYEQYF.

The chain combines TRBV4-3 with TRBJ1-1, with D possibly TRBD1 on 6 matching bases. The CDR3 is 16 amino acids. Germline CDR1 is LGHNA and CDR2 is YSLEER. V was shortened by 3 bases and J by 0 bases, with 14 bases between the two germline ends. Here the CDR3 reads CASSQGLTGVNTEAFF. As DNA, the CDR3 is TGCGCCAGCAGCCAGGGTCTGACAGGAGTGAACACTGAAGCTTTCTTT.

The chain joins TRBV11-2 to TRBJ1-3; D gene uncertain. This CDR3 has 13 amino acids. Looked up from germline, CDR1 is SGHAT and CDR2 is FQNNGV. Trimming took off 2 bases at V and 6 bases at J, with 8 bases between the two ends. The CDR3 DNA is TGTGCCAGCAGCTTACCCGGGGAAAACACCATATATTTT. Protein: CASSLPGENTIYF.

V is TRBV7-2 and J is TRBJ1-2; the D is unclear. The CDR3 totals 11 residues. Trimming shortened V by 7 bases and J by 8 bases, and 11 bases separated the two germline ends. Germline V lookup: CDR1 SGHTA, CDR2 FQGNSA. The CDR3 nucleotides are TGTGCCAGCACCCTAGGTCGGGGCTACACCTTC. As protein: CASTLGRGYTF.

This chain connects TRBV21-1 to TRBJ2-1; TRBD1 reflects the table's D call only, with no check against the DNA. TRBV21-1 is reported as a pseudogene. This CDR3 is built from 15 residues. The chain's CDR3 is CASSKAGHSYNEQFF. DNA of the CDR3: TGTGCCAGCAGCAAAGCGGGACACTCCTACAATGAGCAGTTCTTC.